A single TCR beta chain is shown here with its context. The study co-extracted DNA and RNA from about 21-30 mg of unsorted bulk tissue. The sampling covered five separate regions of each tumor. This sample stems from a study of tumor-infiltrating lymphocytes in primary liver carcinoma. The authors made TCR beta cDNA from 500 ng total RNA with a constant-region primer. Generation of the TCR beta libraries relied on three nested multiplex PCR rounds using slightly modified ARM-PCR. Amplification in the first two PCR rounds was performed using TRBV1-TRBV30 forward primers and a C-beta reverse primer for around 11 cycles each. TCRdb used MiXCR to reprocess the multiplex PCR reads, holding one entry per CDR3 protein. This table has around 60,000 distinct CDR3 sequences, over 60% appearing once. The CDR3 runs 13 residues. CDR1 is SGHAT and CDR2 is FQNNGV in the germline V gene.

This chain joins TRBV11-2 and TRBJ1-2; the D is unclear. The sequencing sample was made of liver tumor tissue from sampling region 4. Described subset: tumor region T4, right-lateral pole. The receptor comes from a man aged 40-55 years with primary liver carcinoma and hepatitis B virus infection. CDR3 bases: TGTGTGAGCAGCTTAACGGGAGTATCTGGCTACACCTTC. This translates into CVSSLTGVSGYTF.